Sequencing of this TCR beta chain was carried out in a study of cytomegalovirus exposure and HLA in healthy donors. The study's findings and limits: Sequencing had likely introduced a cluster of highly shared sequence variants as an artifact.

Both 60 Vbeta primers and 13 Jbeta primers went into the PCR. Data came from immunoSEQ multiplex PCR; TCRdb stores just in-frame clones and leaves some out. Here the sample table reports fewer than 100,000 clones. In regard to this clone: Antigen unknown.

Each donor was healthy, and each was a bone marrow donor. The ends lost 4 bases at V and 6 bases at J; junction bases unmatched: 7. The V gene's germline CDR1 is SQVTM and CDR2 ANQGSEA. The CDR3 consists of 14 residues. The source material was PBMCs. The TCR originated in a man aged 50 to 60 in good health and CMV-seronegative. The chain carries TRBV29-1 and TRBJ1-4; 8 bases line up with TRBD1. The CDR3 DNA is TGCAGCGTTGCGGCAGGGGGCGTATATGAAAAACTGTTTTTT. Its protein product is CSVAAGGVYEKLFF.